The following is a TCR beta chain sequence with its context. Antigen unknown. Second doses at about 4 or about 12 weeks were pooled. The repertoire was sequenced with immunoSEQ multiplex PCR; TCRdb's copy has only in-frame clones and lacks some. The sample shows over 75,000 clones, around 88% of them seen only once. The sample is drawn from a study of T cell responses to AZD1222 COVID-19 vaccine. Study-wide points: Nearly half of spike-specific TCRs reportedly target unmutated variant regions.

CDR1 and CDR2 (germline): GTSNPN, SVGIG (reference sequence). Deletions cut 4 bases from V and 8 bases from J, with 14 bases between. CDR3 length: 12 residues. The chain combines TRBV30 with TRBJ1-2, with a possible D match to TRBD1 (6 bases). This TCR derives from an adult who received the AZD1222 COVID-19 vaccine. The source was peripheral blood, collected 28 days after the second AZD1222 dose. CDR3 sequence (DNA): TGTGCCTGGACCGGGGGCGTTCGGGGCTACACCTTC. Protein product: CAWTGGVRGYTF.